Sequencing of this TCR beta chain was carried out in a study of cytomegalovirus exposure and HLA in healthy donors. The V segment lost 5 bases and the J segment 5 bases; nucleotides outside the gene matches: 3. CDR1 is SGDLS, CDR2 YYNGEE, per germline. The CDR3 contains 14 residues. Whole-study findings and limits: An apparent linkage of common viral pathogens to several of the most significant clusters emerged in a later analysis. Cytomegalovirus association was assigned to 170 or so TCR beta chains. In a later analysis, across HLA loci, associated TCR counts were highest for DRB1, lowest for HLA-C. Among donors in an Asian-associated ancestry cluster, a later analysis reportedly found fewer N-insertions than the approximately 700-donor mean.

Researchers ran the PCR with 60 Vbeta and 13 Jbeta primers. Libraries were prepared by immunoSEQ multiplex PCR; TCRdb keeps only in-frame clonotypes and omits some of them. Among approximately 100,000 clones listed, under 80% were seen once. A word on this clone: Its antigen is undetermined.

This receptor was identified in a woman aged 50 to 65 in good health and CMV-seropositive. The chain carries TRBV9 and TRBJ1-6; 8 bases align to TRBD1. The material sequenced was PBMCs. The CDR3: CASRQGGNNSPLHF. The CDR3, as DNA: TGTGCCAGCAGACAGGGGGGGAATAATTCACCCCTCCACTTT.